One sample yielded the 8 T cell receptor beta chains listed below, sequenced in a study of cytomegalovirus exposure and HLA in healthy donors. The data were produced by immunoSEQ multiplex PCR, yet TCRdb's version contains in-frame clones alone and is incomplete. The sample has some 150,000 clones, roughly 91% seen once; the top ten hold around 3.2%. Sequenced input: PBMCs. The receptors come from a young woman in good health and CMV-seropositive.

This clone was detected once. Within the sample, other DNA sequences also encode this same CDR3. This chain links TRBV4-1 with TRBJ1-1; D not certain. CDR1 is MGHRA and CDR2 is YSYEKL in the germline V gene. Trimming took off 0 bases at V and 5 bases at J, with 10 bases between the two ends. The CDR3 contains 14 residues. Written as DNA, the CDR3 is TGCGCCAGCAGCCAAGAGCCCGGGAGGACTGAAGCTTTCTTT. As protein: CASSQEPGRTEAFF.

This clone was seen just once. The chain uses TRBV13 and TRBJ1-4; 10 bases map to TRBD1. This CDR3 region has 15 residues. In germline, CDR1 is PRHDT, CDR2 FYEKMQ (reference sequence). V shed 5 bases, J shed 3 bases, and the junction held 3 bases outside the gene matches. As DNA, the CDR3 is TGTGCCAGCAGCCTGACAGGGGGCCCTAATGAAAAACTGTTTTTT. As protein: CASSLTGGPNEKLFF.

The chain uses TRBV30 and TRBJ1-4, with D possibly matching TRBD1 (5 bases). V was shortened by 0 bases and J by 5 bases, with 7 bases between the two germline ends. Germline V CDR1 and CDR2: GTSNPN, SVGIG (reference sequence). There are 13 residues in the CDR3. For the CDR3, the DNA is TGTGCCTGGAGTGTAAGGGGAAATGAAAAACTGTTTTTT. This translates into CAWSVRGNEKLFF. Full variable domain (outside the CDR3, taken from reference TRBV30 and TRBJ1-4): SQTIHQWPATLVQPVGSPLSLECTVEGTSNPNLYWYRQAAGRGLQLLFYSVGIGQISSEVPQNLSASRPQDRQFILSSKKLLLSDSGFYLCAWSVRGNEKLFFGSGTQLSVL.

The chain links TRBV7-2 to TRBJ2-7; D might be TRBD2 (6 bases). Germline V gives CDR1 SGHTA, CDR2 FQGNSA. Trimming shortened V by 8 bases and J by 0 bases, and 17 bases separated the two germline ends. The CDR3 consists of 15 residues. The CDR3 sequence is CASAIMGLSSYEQYF. CDR3 nucleotide sequence: TGTGCCAGCGCGATCATGGGACTGAGCTCCTACGAGCAGTACTTC.

The chain is built from TRBV7-8 and TRBJ1-5; no reliable D call. The V end was cut by 0 bases, the J end by 6 bases, with 9 bases between. The CDR3 contains 14 residues. In germline, CDR1 is SGHVS, CDR2 FQNEAQ. The CDR3 nucleotides read TGTGCCAGCAGCTTAGCGCTCGGGGTTCAGCCCCAGCATTTT. It yields the protein CASSLALGVQPQHF.

The J gene is TRBJ2-3, the V gene TRBV10-2; 9 nucleotides line up with TRBD2. The CDR3 sequence is 15 residues long. The V gene end was trimmed by 3 bases and the J gene end by 2 bases; junction bases not matched to a gene: 3. Per the germline V gene, CDR1 is WSHSY and CDR2 is SAAADI. Here the CDR3 reads CASSESGRTTDTQYF. DNA for the CDR3: TGCGCCAGCAGTGAAAGCGGGAGGACCACAGATACGCAGTATTTT.

This chain joins TRBV11-2 and TRBJ1-2; possible D gene TRBD1, 5 bases. Germline assignment: CDR1 SGHAT and CDR2 FQNNGV. The ends were cut back, 4 bases at V and 4 bases at J, with 16 bases in the middle. The CDR3 runs to 15 residues. As DNA, the CDR3 is TGTGCCAGCAGCTCCCCCCAGGGCAGGGTCTATGGCTACACCTTC. Protein: CASSSPQGRVYGYTF.

This clone was seen once. The chain combines TRBV9 with TRBJ2-7; D gene unclear. Germline CDR1 reads SGDLS; CDR2 reads YYNGEE. The germline V and J ends were trimmed by 0 bases and 2 bases, with 9 bases remaining between them. CDR3 length: 14 amino acids. The CDR3 here is CASSVEPGTYEQYF. CDR3 DNA sequence: TGTGCCAGCAGCGTAGAGCCAGGAACCTACGAGCAGTACTTC.